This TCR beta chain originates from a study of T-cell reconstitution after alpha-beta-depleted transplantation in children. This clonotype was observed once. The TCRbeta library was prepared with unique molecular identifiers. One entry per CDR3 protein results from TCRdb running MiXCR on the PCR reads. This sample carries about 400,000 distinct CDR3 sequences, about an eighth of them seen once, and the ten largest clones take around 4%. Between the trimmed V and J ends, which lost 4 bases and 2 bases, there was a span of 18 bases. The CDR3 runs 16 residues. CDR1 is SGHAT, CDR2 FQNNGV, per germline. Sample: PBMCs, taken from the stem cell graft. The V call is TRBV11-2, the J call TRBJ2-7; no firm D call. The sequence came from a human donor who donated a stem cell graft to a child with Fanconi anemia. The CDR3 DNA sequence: TGTGCCAGCAGCTGCTTACACCGCAGCCCCACCTACGAGCAGTACGTC. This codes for CASSCLHRSPTYEQYV.